These T cell receptor beta chains were read from a single sample in a study of beta chain features in type 1 diabetes. Produced via immunoSEQ multiplex PCR; TCRdb's table is partial and in-frame only. The repertoire includes under 500,000 clones, approximately 28% of them detected once, and 0.06% to 0.07% sits in the top ten. Material for sequencing was naive CD4+ T cells from blood. The receptors come from a man aged 18 to 29 in good health. The conserved cysteine and the conserved F or W are not part of the CDR3 here. The order of the fields is J gene, V gene, CDR3 protein.

>TRBJ1-5|TRBV16
ASSQSGRDQPQH
>TRBJ2-1|TRBV5-4
ASSLDGTEQF
>TRBJ2-7|TRBV28
ASSFLDYEQY
>TRBJ2-3|TRBV2
ASSERTSGYTDTQY
>TRBJ2-7|TRBV5-1
ASSASRVYEQY
>TRBJ2-7|TRBV25-1
ASSGLASSYEQY
>TRBJ2-1|TRBV5-6
ASSRVPSGRAYNEQF
>TRBJ2-5|TRBV5-5
ASSLERTQY
>TRBJ2-5|TRBV7-8
ASTASGRETQY
>TRBJ1-1|TRBV11-2
ASSSTRGTEAF
>TRBJ2-7|TRBV5-1
ASSFGDRYEQY
>TRBJ2-1|TRBV10-3
AISEQASGSNYNEQF
>TRBJ2-7|TRBV29-1
SAGQGVYEQY
>TRBJ2-7|TRBV9
ASSVAEQLHEQY
>TRBJ2-1|TRBV11-3
ASRGDNEQF
>TRBJ2-1|TRBV29-1
SALGGGTRDEQF
>TRBJ2-7|TRBV19
ASSIAGSGAPYEQY
>TRBJ1-2|TRBV5-4
ASSPGDYGYT
>TRBJ2-1|TRBV2
ASSALAYEQF
>TRBJ2-1|TRBV11-2
ASSLRLAGLHNEQF
>TRBJ2-7|TRBV15
ATSRDLGGYEQY
>TRBJ2-1|TRBV29-1
SVGGSSGFSYNEQF
>TRBJ2-1|TRBV30
AWSVLRAEQF
>TRBJ2-3|TRBV6-5
ASSAIADTQY
>TRBJ2-7|TRBV7-2
ASSLEARAGVSKYEQY
>TRBJ2-3|TRBV6-6
ASRRASTDTQY
>TRBJ2-7|TRBV25-1
ASSASGFEEDEQY
>TRBJ2-7|TRBV29-1
SVRDYEQY
>TRBJ1-1|TRBV25-1
ASSPGTNTEAF
>TRBJ2-1|TRBV2
ASSDRLAGGEEQF
>TRBJ2-5|TRBV11-2
ASSFAGGVGETQY
>TRBJ1-2|TRBV5-4
ASSPIDRASKSDYGYT
>TRBJ1-1|TRBV28
ASSLAATREAF
>TRBJ2-2|TRBV7-9
ASLRQGGAGELF
>TRBJ2-7|TRBV12-5
ASGLVVSTGSTYEQY
>TRBJ2-1|TRBV19
ASSRTGTRTDEQF
>TRBJ1-1|TRBV25-1
ASSEGTVEAF
>TRBJ2-5|TRBV6-1
ASSVQRLLRETQY
>TRBJ2-7|TRBV5-4
ASSPGLAEPYEQY
>TRBJ1-1|TRBV28
ASSLGTVLNTEAF
>TRBJ2-1|TRBV19
ASSIAQSVARF